The T cell receptor beta chain described here comes from a study of technical replicates of blood from a handful of donors. The repertoire was sequenced with immunoSEQ multiplex PCR; TCRdb's copy has only in-frame clones and lacks some. The table includes just over 80,000 clones, roughly 96% detected once. CDR1 MGHRA and CDR2 YSYEKL come from the germline V gene. The trim removed 0 bases at V and 7 bases at J, leaving 5 bases unmatched. The length of the CDR3 is 15 residues. Sequencing input: T cells isolated from PBMCs. The TCR sequence derives from a human donor in good health. The chain is built from TRBV4-1 and TRBJ1-5; 8 nucleotides align to TRBD1. CDR3 DNA sequence: TGCGCCAGCAGCCAAGATGCCAGGGGGCGACAGCCCCAGCATTTT. Protein sequence: CASSQDARGRQPQHF.